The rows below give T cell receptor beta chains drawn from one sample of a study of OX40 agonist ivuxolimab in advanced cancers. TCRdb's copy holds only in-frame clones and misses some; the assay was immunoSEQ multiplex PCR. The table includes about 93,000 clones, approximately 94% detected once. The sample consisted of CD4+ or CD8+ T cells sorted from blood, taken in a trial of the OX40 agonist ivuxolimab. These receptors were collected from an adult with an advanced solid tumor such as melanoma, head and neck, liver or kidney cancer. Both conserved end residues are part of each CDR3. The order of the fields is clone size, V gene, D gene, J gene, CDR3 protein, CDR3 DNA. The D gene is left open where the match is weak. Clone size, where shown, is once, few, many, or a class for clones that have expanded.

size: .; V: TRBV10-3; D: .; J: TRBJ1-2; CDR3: CAIRGPGGYTF; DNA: TGTGCCATCAGGGGGCCGGGTGGCTACACCTTC
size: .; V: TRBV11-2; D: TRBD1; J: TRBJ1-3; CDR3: CASSPGGQVGNTIYF; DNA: TGTGCCAGCAGCCCGGGTGGACAGGTTGGAAACACCATATATTTT
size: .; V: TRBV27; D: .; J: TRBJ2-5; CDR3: CASSLSASKTQYF; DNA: TGTGCCAGCAGTTTATCCGCCTCGAAGACCCAGTACTTC
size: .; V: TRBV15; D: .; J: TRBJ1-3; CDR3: CATSRQKNSGNTIYF; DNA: TGTGCCACCAGCAGACAGAAAAACTCTGGAAACACCATATATTTT
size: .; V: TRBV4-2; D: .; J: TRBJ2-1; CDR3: CASRTYASSYNEQFF; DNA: TGTGCCAGCAGAACCTACGCCAGCTCCTACAATGAGCAGTTCTTC
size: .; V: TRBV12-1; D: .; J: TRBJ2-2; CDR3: CASSRRDRGPNTGELFF; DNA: TGTGCCAGCAGCCGCCGGGACAGGGGCCCGAACACCGGGGAGCTGTTTTTT
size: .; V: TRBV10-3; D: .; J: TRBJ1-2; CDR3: CAISEPRDNGGGYTF; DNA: TGTGCCATCAGTGAGCCCCGGGACAACGGAGGCGGCTACACCTTC
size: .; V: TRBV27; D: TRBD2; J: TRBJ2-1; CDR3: CASSLGTSGSNEQFF; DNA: TGTGCCAGCAGTTTGGGGACTAGCGGGAGTAATGAGCAGTTCTTC
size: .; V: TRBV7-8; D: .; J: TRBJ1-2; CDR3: CASSLAEGYGYTF; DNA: TGTGCCAGCAGCTTAGCGGAAGGCTATGGCTACACCTTC
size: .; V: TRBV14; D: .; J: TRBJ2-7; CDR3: CASSDTGLTYEQYF; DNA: TGTGCCAGCAGCGACACAGGGTTGACCTACGAGCAGTACTTC
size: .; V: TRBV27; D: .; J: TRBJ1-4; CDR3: CASSLLWTATNEKLFF; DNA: TGTGCCAGCAGTTTACTTTGGACAGCAACTAATGAAAAACTGTTTTTT
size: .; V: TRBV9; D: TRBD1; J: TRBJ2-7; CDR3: CASSIGTGGYEQYF; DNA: TGTGCCAGCAGTATCGGGACAGGGGGCTACGAGCAGTACTTC
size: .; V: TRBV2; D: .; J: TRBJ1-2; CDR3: CASSELYRDGYTF; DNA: TGTGCCAGCAGTGAGTTATACAGAGATGGCTACACCTTC
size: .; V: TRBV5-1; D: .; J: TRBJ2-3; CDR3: CASSEGRGTDTQYF; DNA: TGCGCCAGCAGCGAGGGACGAGGGACAGATACGCAGTATTTT
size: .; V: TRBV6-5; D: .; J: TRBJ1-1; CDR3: CASRVGTEAFF; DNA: TGTGCCAGCAGGGTAGGGACTGAAGCTTTCTTT
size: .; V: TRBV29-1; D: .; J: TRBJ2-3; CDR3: CSVETDTQYF; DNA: TGCAGCGTTGAAACAGATACGCAGTATTTT
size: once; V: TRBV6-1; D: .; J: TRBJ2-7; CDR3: CASSESKGTYEQYF; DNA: TGTGCCAGCAGTGAAAGTAAGGGGACCTACGAGCAGTACTTC
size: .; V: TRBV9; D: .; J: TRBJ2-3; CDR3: CASSVGRYIDTQYF; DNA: TGTGCCAGCAGCGTCGGTAGATATATAGATACGCAGTATTTT
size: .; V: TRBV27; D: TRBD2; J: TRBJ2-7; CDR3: CASSSRGGRFYEQYF; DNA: TGTGCCAGCAGTTCCCGGGGGGGGAGGTTTTACGAGCAGTACTTC
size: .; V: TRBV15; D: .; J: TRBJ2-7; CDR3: CATSPRDSSYEQYF; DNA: TGTGCCACCAGCCCTCGAGACTCATCCTACGAGCAGTACTTC
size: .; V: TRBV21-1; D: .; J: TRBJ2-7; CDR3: CASNTGTYEQYF; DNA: TGTGCCAGCAATACGGGAACCTACGAGCAGTACTTC
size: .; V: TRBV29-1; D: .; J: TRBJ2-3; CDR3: CSVVENTDTQYF; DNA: TGCAGCGTTGTTGAAAACACAGATACGCAGTATTTT
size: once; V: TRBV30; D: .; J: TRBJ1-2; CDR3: CAWSAGTAFWTAGYTF; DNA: TGTGCCTGGTCAGCGGGGACGGCCTTTTGGACAGCTGGCTACACCTTC
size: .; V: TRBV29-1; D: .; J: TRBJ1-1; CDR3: CSVEPAYMNTEAFF; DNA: TGCAGCGTTGAACCGGCCTACATGAACACTGAAGCTTTCTTT
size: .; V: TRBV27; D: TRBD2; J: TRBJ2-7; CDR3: CASPWGGVLTSHSYEQYF; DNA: TGTGCCAGCCCCTGGGGGGGTGTTCTTACTTCACACTCCTACGAGCAGTACTTC
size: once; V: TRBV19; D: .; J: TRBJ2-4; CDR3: CASSVGPSGIENIQYF; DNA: TGTGCCAGTAGTGTTGGGCCATCTGGGATCGAAAACATTCAGTACTTC
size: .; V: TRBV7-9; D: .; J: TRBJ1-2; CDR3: CASSLQGAAYGYTF; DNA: TGTGCCAGCAGCTTACAGGGTGCCGCCTATGGCTACACCTTC
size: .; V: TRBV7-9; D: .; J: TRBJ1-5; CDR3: CASSSGNQPQHF; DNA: TGTGCCAGCAGCTCAGGGAATCAGCCCCAGCATTTT
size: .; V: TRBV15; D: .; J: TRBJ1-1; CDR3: CATTEGDSTLNTEAFF; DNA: TGTGCCACCACAGAGGGGGATTCGACCCTGAACACTGAAGCTTTCTTT
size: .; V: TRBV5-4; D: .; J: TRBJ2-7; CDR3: CASSLSQGSYEQYF; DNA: TGTGCCAGCAGCTTGAGTCAGGGATCCTACGAGCAGTACTTC
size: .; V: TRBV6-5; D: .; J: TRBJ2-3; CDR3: CASSYRDTQYF; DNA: TGTGCCAGCAGTTACCGGGATACGCAGTATTTT
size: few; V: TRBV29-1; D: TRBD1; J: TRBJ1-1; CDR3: CSVEGWTGAFNKEAFF; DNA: TGCAGCGTTGAAGGCTGGACAGGGGCCTTCAACAAGGAAGCTTTCTTT
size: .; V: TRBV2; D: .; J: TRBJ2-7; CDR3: CASSEVGLTGPYEQYF; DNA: TGTGCCAGCAGTGAAGTTGGCCTGACCGGTCCTTACGAGCAGTACTTC
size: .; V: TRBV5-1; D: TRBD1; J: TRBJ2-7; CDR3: CASSLGQGVRGEQYF; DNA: TGCGCCAGCAGCTTGGGACAGGGTGTCCGTGGCGAGCAGTACTTC
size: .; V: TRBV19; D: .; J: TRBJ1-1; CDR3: CASSAAGEAFF; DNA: TGTGCCAGTAGTGCTGCAGGCGAAGCTTTCTTT
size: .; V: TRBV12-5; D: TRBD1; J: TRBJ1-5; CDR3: CASGPRGQGADQPQHF; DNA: TGTGCTAGTGGACCCCGAGGACAGGGGGCGGATCAGCCCCAGCATTTT
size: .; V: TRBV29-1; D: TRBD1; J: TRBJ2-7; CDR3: CSAGTGSYEQYF; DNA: TGCAGCGCCGGGACAGGGTCCTACGAGCAGTACTTC
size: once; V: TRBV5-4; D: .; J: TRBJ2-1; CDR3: CASSLESYEQFF; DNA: TGTGCCAGCAGCTTGGAGTCCTATGAGCAGTTCTTC
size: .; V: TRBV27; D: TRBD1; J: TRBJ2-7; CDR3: CASSFGTGEMYEQYF; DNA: TGTGCCAGCAGTTTCGGGACAGGGGAAATGTACGAGCAGTACTTC
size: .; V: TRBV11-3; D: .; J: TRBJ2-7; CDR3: CASSLSGNEQYF; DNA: TGTGCCAGCAGCTTGTCAGGGAACGAGCAGTACTTC
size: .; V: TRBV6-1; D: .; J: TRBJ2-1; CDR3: CASSGGPGDHNEQFF; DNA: TGTGCCAGCAGTGGGGGCCCGGGGGATCACAATGAGCAGTTCTTC
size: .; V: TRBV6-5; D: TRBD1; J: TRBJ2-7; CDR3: CASSAGTGGYEQYF; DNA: TGTGCCAGCAGTGCCGGGACAGGGGGGTACGAGCAGTACTTC
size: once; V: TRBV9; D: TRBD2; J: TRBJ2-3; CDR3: CASSVGGGGATDTQYF; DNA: TGTGCCAGCAGCGTTGGCGGGGGGGGAGCCACAGATACGCAGTATTTT
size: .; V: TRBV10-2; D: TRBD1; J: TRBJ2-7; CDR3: CASSADGTATTDEQYF; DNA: TGCGCCAGCAGCGCCGATGGGACAGCGACTACCGACGAGCAGTACTTC
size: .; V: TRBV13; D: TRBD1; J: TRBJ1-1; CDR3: CASSLTGRGPTEAFF; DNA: TGTGCCAGCAGCTTAACAGGCAGGGGGCCCACTGAAGCTTTCTTT
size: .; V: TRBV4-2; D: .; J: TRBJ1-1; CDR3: CASSQGDQNTEAFF; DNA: TGTGCCAGCAGCCAAGGCGACCAGAACACTGAAGCTTTCTTT
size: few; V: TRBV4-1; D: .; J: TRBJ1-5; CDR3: CASSQGGRNQPQHF; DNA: TGCGCCAGCAGCCAAGGAGGGCGCAATCAGCCCCAGCATTTT
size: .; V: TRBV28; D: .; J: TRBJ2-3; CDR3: CASSLVGGPPADTQYF; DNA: TGTGCCAGCAGTTTAGTGGGGGGGCCCCCGGCAGATACGCAGTATTTT
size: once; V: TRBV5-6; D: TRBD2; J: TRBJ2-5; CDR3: CASSLIVQGGLADQETQYF; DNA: TGTGCCAGCAGCTTGATAGTCCAGGGCGGACTAGCGGATCAAGAGACCCAGTACTTC
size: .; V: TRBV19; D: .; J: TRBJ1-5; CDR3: CASSNVRGHHQPQHF; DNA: TGTGCCAGTAGTAATGTCAGGGGACATCATCAGCCCCAGCATTTT
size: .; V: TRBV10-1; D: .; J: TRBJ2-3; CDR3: CASSLRKTDTQYF; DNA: TGCGCCAGCAGTCTCAGGAAGACAGATACGCAGTATTTT
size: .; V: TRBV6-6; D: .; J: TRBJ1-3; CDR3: CASSSRRGTGNTIYF; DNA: TGTGCCAGCAGTTCCCGACGGGGCACTGGAAACACCATATATTTT
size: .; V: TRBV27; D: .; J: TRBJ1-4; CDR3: CASRALGLGASEKLFF; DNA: TGTGCCAGCAGGGCGCTGGGATTGGGGGCGAGTGAAAAACTGTTTTTT
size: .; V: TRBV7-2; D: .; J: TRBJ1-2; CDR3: CASSPFKNRAPEGGYTF; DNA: TGTGCCAGCAGCCCATTTAAGAACCGGGCCCCGGAGGGTGGCTACACCTTC